These 26 T cell receptor beta chains originate from one sample sequenced in a study of T cells in localized non-small cell lung cancer. Data came from immunoSEQ multiplex PCR; TCRdb stores just in-frame clones and leaves some out. The repertoire holds 30,000 or so clones, less than 95% seen once, with about 28% in the top ten. The specimen comprised peripheral blood, sampled before any cancer treatment. The receptor set was obtained from a female donor of 60 years or more with stage I lung adenocarcinoma.

In the case of this clone: This sample also contains other DNA sequences that code for the same CDR3. The chain combines TRBV6-6 with TRBJ1-5, with TRBD1 as a possible D gene (5 bases). The CDR3 totals 14 residues. Trimming removed 0 bases at V and 2 bases at J, with 5 bases between. CDR1 and CDR2 from the germline V gene are MNHNY and SVGAGI (reference sequence). The CDR3: CASSYSGGNQPQHF. In DNA form, the CDR3 reads TGTGCCAGCAGTTACTCGGGGGGCAATCAGCCCCAGCATTTT.

The chain joins TRBV9 to TRBJ1-3, with D possibly being TRBD1 (5 bases). The CDR3 contains 16 residues. From germline, CDR1 is SGDLS and CDR2 YYNGEE. The V gene lost 0 bases and the J gene lost 0 bases, with 10 bases spanning the gap. The CDR3: CASSVASGGSGNTIYF. The CDR3 DNA reads as TGTGCCAGCAGCGTAGCTTCGGGGGGCTCTGGAAACACCATATATTTT.

The chain recombines TRBV6-5 with TRBJ1-3; no definite D call. CDR1 MNHEY and CDR2 SVGAGI come from the germline V gene. The CDR3 covers 13 residues. V was shortened by 6 bases and J by 3 bases, with 9 bases between the two germline ends. CDR3 sequence: CASRTEVGNTIYF. CDR3 nucleotide sequence: TGTGCCAGCAGGACCGAGGTTGGAAACACCATATATTTT.

J is TRBJ1-3 and V is TRBV15, with D unresolved. Germline lookup yields CDR1 LNHNV and CDR2 YYDKDF (reference sequence). V was shortened by 1 base and J by 4 bases, with 8 bases between the two germline ends. There are 14 residues in the CDR3. As DNA, the CDR3 is TGTGCCACCAGCAGAGGGGTGGGGGGAAACACCATATATTTT. It encodes CATSRGVGGNTIYF.

This rearrangement joins TRBV5-4 to TRBJ1-6, with D unclear. This CDR3 spans 14 amino acids. The V gene lost 5 bases and the J gene lost 7 bases, with 13 bases spanning the gap. Germline assignment: CDR1 SGHNT and CDR2 YYREEE (reference sequence). The CDR3 DNA is TGTGCCAGCAGTGTGAGAAGGGAAAATTCACCCCTCCACTTT. This codes for CASSVRRENSPLHF.

V and J are TRBV5-1 and TRBJ2-1; D remains ambiguous. The CDR3 runs to 16 residues. Trimming pared 4 bases from V and 4 bases from J, leaving 18 bases between. The V gene's germline CDR1 is SGHRS and CDR2 YFSETQ. The CDR3 DNA follows: TGCGCCAGCAGCCCGGACCCAACCGGTTTATACAATGAGCAGTTCTTC. It codes for CASSPDPTGLYNEQFF. Full variable domain (remainder filled in from reference TRBV5-1 and TRBJ2-1): KAGVTQTPRYLIKTRGQQVTLSCSPISGHRSVSWYQQTPGQGLQFLFEYFSETQRNKGNFPGRFSGRQFSNSRSEMNVSTLELGDSALYLCASSPDPTGLYNEQFFGPGTRLTVL.

J is TRBJ1-2 and V is TRBV7-9; TRBD1 aligns across 10 bases. The ends lost 4 bases at V and 2 bases at J; junction bases unmatched: 7. From germline, CDR1 is SEHNR and CDR2 FQNEAQ (reference sequence). There are 16 residues in the CDR3. CDR3 in amino acids: CASSSGQGRGNYGYTF. The CDR3 coding sequence is TGTGCCAGCAGCTCGGGACAGGGGAGGGGGAACTATGGCTACACCTTC.

The chain has TRBV5-4 and TRBJ2-1; TRBD2 agrees at 8 bases. Unmatched junction bases numbered 7, after V lost 3 bases and J lost 8 bases. The CDR3 sequence is 14 residues long. Per the germline V gene, CDR1 is SGHNT and CDR2 is YYREEE (reference sequence). CDR3: CASSSSGSVDEQFF. CDR3 nucleotide sequence: TGTGCCAGCAGCTCAAGCGGGAGTGTCGATGAGCAGTTCTTC.

This clone was seen just once. The V gene is TRBV11-3, the J gene TRBJ2-6, with 7 bases that match TRBD2. V dropped 4 bases and J dropped 2; count of bases not matched to a gene: 11. Germline CDR1 and CDR2: SGHNT and YENEEA. CDR3 size: 18 residues. The chain's CDR3 is CASSSGGGSVAGANVLTF. CDR3 sequence (DNA): TGTGCCAGCAGCTCCGGGGGAGGGAGTGTTGCTGGGGCCAACGTCCTGACTTTC.

V gene TRBV7-3 combines with J gene TRBJ2-7, with D possibly matching TRBD2 (7 bases). This CDR3 region has 15 residues. Germline V gives CDR1 SGHTA, CDR2 FQGTGA. Trimming took off 5 bases at V and 3 bases at J, with 17 bases between the two ends. Written as DNA, the CDR3 is TGTGCCAGCAGCCCGGGGGGCTCGGGACACTACGAGCAGTACTTC. Translated, it gives CASSPGGSGHYEQYF.

The genes are TRBV7-3 and TRBJ1-1, with D perhaps matching TRBD1 (5 bases). From germline, CDR1 is SGHTA and CDR2 FQGTGA. Trimming removed 5 bases at V and 8 bases at J, with 21 bases between. This CDR3 spans 15 amino acids. Here the CDR3 DNA reads TGTGCCAGCAGCCCAAGTGCGGGCAGGGCCTCGGAAGCTTTCTTT. It codes for CASSPSAGRASEAFF. Full variable domain (rest looked up from reference TRBV7-3 and TRBJ1-1): GAGVSQTPSNKVTEKGKYVELRCDPISGHTALYWYRQSLGQGPEFLIYFQGTGAADDSGLPNDRFFAVRPEGSVSTLKIQRTERGDSAVYLCASSPSAGRASEAFFGQGTRLTVV.

The chain is built from TRBV7-9 and TRBJ1-2; 8 nucleotides agree with TRBD1. CDR1 is SEHNR, CDR2 FQNEAQ, per germline (reference sequence). The CDR3 length is 14 residues. V lost 3 bases, J lost 4 bases, and 4 bases stayed unmatched. The CDR3 protein is CASSLQGASYGYTF. The CDR3 DNA is TGTGCCAGCAGCTTGCAGGGGGCTTCCTATGGCTACACCTTC.

The gene calls are TRBV5-4 and TRBJ2-1; D might be TRBD1 or TRBD2, each matching 5 bases. V was trimmed by 4 bases and J by 6 bases, leaving 14 bases between them. The germline V gene has CDR1 SGHNT and CDR2 YYREEE (reference sequence). The CDR3 loop spans 14 amino acids. The DNA for the CDR3 is TGTGCCAGCAGCCGGGGCCTCAGAAGCAATGAGCAGTTCTTC. Its translation: CASSRGLRSNEQFF.

This sequence joins TRBV9 and TRBJ2-1; D gene uncertain. The CDR3 is 16 amino acids. V gave up 0 bases and J gave up 7 bases, with 17 bases separating them. In germline, CDR1 is SGDLS, CDR2 YYNGEE. This CDR3 is CASSVGWGSLLNEQFF. CDR3 DNA: TGTGCCAGCAGCGTAGGCTGGGGTTCACTATTGAATGAGCAGTTCTTC.

This CDR3 reads CASSSHDRGPTDTQYF. DNA for the CDR3: TGTGCCAGCAGTTCCCACGACAGGGGGCCCACAGATACGCAGTATTTT. This chain connects TRBV27 to TRBJ2-3; 10 nucleotides align to TRBD1. The CDR3 runs to 16 residues. The germline V gene encodes CDR1 MNHEY and CDR2 SMNVEV (reference sequence). J lost 2 bases, V lost 4 bases, and 6 bases had no gene match.

The CDR3 DNA is TGTGCCAGCAGTCCCACGGTGGGGGCTGGGACTGAAGCTTTCTTT. Its translation: CASSPTVGAGTEAFF. The rearrangement uses TRBV9 and TRBJ1-1, with a weak D call TRBD1 (6 bases). V shed 5 bases and J shed 5 bases, with 19 bases lying between them. Germline V gives CDR1 SGDLS, CDR2 YYNGEE. The CDR3 spans 15 residues.

V gene TRBV29-1 combines with J gene TRBJ2-3, with D hard to call. Trimming shortened V by 6 bases and J by 2 bases, and 18 bases separated the two germline ends. CDR3 length: 15 residues. CDR1 and CDR2 (germline): SQVTM, ANQGSEA. CDR3 sequence (DNA): TGCAGCGTCCGAGACTCTACTCATATCACAGATACGCAGTATTTT. As protein: CSVRDSTHITDTQYF.

The chain uses TRBV7-8 and TRBJ2-7; perhaps TRBD1 as D (6 bases). The CDR3 extends over 16 amino acids. CDR1 is SGHVS and CDR2 is FQNEAQ in the germline V gene. The V gene lost 2 bases and the J gene lost 6 bases, with 20 bases spanning the gap. CDR3 bases: TGTGCCAGCAGCTTAAGGTTCAAGGCAGGGGTCGGCGAGCAGTACTTC. It is translated as CASSLRFKAGVGEQYF.

This clone is medium-sized in the sample. The J gene is TRBJ1-1, the V gene TRBV4-1; D is perhaps TRBD1 (6 bases). Trimming removed 6 bases at V and 2 bases at J, with 13 bases between. This CDR3 contains 14 residues. CDR1 and CDR2 from the germline V gene are MGHRA and YSYEKL. The CDR3: CASSVTGRNTEAFF. CDR3 nucleotides: TGCGCCAGCAGTGTAACAGGGAGAAACACTGAAGCTTTCTTT.

The chain has TRBV5-1 and TRBJ2-5; a possible D gene is TRBD2 (5 bases). The V gene lost 2 bases and the J gene lost 4 bases, with 12 bases spanning the gap. The germline gives CDR1 SGHRS, CDR2 YFSETQ. This CDR3 is 14 amino acids long. The CDR3 region is CASSLRGFVETQYF. CDR3 DNA sequence: TGCGCCAGCAGCTTACGAGGGTTCGTAGAGACCCAGTACTTC.

This clone was seen only a few times. The rearrangement joins TRBV6-1 to TRBJ2-7; weak D call: TRBD1 (6 bases). The CDR3 length is 15 residues. Trimming left V 4 bases short and J 3 bases short, with 16 bases between. Germline V gene data show CDR1 as MNHNS and CDR2 as SASEGT. CDR3 in amino acids: CASSVSSGAVYEQYF. For the CDR3, the DNA is TGTGCCAGCAGTGTCAGCTCAGGGGCCGTCTACGAGCAGTACTTC.

This rearrangement joins TRBV27 to TRBJ2-7; TRBD1 matches at 11 bases. The CDR3 covers 15 residues. Trimming took 2 bases from V and 3 from J; bases not matched to a gene: 3. CDR1 MNHEY and CDR2 SMNVEV come from the germline V gene (reference sequence). CDR3 residues: CASSLRGQGDYEQYF. For the CDR3, the DNA is TGTGCCAGCAGTTTACGGGGACAGGGGGACTACGAGCAGTACTTC.

The rearrangement joins TRBV7-2 to TRBJ2-1, with D unresolved. In germline, CDR1 is SGHTA, CDR2 FQGNSA. The V end was cut by 1 base, the J end by 7 bases, with 14 bases between. The CDR3 runs 15 residues. The CDR3 region is CASSLGAVQRNEQFF. The CDR3 DNA is TGTGCCAGCAGCTTAGGGGCAGTTCAGAGGAATGAGCAGTTCTTC.

This rearrangement joins TRBV19 to TRBJ2-1, with 9 bases that match TRBD1. The V gene's germline CDR1 is LNHDA and CDR2 SQIVND (reference sequence). V lost 3 bases, J lost 8 bases, and 11 bases stayed unmatched. CDR3 length equals 16 residues. The CDR3 sequence is CASSIQGTGWYYEQFF. The CDR3 DNA reads TGTGCCAGTAGTATCCAAGGGACAGGGTGGTATTATGAGCAGTTCTTC.

This clone was seen only a few times. The rearrangement uses TRBV29-1 and TRBJ2-7; a possible D gene is TRBD2 (5 bases). Trimming took 3 bases from V and 6 from J, leaving 15 bases between them. In germline, CDR1 is SQVTM, CDR2 ANQGSEA. The CDR3 spans 13 residues. DNA for the CDR3: TGCAGCGTTGATGGAGGTCCCCCAGGCGAGCAGTACTTC. Protein: CSVDGGPPGEQYF.

CDR3 loop: CASSLLAGISYEQYF. CDR3 coding DNA: TGTGCCAGCAGCCTCTTAGCGGGTATCTCCTACGAGCAGTACTTC. This sequence joins TRBV7-9 and TRBJ2-7, with TRBD2 matching 7 bases. This CDR3 is 15 amino acids long. Germline loops: CDR1 SEHNR, CDR2 FQNEAQ (reference sequence). Losses at the gene ends were 5 bases for V and 0 bases for J; bases not matched to a gene: 7.